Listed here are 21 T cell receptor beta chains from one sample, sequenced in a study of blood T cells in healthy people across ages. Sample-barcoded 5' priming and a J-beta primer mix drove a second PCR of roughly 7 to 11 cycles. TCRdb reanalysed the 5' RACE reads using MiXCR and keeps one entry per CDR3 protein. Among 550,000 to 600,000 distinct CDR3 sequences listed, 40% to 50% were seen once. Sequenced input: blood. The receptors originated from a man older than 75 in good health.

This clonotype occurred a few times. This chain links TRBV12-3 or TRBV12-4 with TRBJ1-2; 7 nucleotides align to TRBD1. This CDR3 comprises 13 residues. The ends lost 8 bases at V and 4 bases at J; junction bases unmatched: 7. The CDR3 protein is CASAQGNSYGYTF. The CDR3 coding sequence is TGTGCCAGCGCACAGGGGAATAGCTATGGCTACACCTTC.

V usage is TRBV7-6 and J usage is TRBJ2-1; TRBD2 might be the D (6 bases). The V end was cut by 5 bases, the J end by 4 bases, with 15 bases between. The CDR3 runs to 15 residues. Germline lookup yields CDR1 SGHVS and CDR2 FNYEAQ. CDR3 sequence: CASSALAAVYNEQFF. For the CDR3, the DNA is TGTGCCAGCAGCGCACTAGCAGCGGTATACAATGAGCAGTTCTTC.

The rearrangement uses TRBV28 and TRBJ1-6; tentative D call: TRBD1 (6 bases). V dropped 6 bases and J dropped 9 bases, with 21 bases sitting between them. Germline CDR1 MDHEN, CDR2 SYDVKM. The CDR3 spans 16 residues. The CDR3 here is CASSKTQGRIGSPLHF. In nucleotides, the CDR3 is TGTGCCAGCAGCAAGACTCAGGGGCGGATCGGTTCACCCCTCCACTTT.

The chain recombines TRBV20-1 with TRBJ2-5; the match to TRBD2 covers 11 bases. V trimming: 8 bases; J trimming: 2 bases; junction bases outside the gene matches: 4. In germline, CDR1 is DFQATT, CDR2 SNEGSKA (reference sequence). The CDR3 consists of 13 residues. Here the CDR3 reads CSYLAGGQETQYF. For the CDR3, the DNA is TGCAGTTATCTAGCGGGGGGTCAAGAGACCCAGTACTTC.

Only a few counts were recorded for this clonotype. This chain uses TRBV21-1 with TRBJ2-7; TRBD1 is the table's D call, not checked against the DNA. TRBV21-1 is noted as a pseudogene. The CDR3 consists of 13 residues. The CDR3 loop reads CASSKRDTYEQYF. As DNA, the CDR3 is TGTGCCAGCAGCAAACGGGACACCTACGAGCAGTACTTC.

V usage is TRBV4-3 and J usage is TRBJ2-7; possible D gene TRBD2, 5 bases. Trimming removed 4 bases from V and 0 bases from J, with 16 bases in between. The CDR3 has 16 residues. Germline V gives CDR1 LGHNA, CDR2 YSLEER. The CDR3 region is CASSPQEDPSSYEQYF. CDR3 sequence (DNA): TGCGCCAGCAGCCCCCAGGAGGACCCCAGCTCCTACGAGCAGTACTTC.

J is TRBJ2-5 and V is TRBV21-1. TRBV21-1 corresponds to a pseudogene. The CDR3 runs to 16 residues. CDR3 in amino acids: CASSPRMRCSQETQYF. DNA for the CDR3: TGTGCCAGCAGCCCACGCATGAGGTGCAGCCAAGAGACCCAGTACTTC.

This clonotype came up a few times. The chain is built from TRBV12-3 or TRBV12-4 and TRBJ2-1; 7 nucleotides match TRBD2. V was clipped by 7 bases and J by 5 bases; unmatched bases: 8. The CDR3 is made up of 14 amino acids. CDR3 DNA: TGTGCCAGCACCCCGTCGGGGAGGGACAATGAGCAGTTCTTC. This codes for CASTPSGRDNEQFF.

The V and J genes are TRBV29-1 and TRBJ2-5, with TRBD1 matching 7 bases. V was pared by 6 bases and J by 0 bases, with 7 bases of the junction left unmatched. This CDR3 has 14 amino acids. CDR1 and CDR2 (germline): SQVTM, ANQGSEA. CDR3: CSVETGANQETQYF. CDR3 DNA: TGCAGCGTCGAAACAGGGGCAAACCAAGAGACCCAGTACTTC.

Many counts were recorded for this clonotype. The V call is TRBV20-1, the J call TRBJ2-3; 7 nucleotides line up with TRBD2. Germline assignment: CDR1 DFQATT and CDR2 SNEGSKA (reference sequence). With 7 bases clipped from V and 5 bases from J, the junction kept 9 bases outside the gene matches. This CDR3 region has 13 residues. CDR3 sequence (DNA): TGCAGTGAGCTGGCGGGAGTGGGAGATACGCAGTATTTT. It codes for CSELAGVGDTQYF.

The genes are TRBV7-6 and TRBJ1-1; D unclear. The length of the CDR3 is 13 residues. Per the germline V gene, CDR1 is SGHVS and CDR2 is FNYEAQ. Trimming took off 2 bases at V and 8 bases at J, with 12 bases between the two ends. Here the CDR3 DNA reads TGTGCCAGCAGCTTACCACGGGAGGCCGAAGCTTTCTTT. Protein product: CASSLPREAEAFF.

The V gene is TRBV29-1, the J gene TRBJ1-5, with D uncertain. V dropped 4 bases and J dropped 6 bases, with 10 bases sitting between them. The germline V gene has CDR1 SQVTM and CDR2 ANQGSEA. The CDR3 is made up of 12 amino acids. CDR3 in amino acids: CSVAGMGQPQHF. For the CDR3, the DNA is TGCAGCGTTGCCGGGATGGGTCAGCCCCAGCATTTT.

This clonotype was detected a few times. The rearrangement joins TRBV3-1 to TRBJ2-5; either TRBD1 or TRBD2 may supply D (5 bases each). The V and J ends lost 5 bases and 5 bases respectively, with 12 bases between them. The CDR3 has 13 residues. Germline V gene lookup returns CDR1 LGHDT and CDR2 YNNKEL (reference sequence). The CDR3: CASSEGTMETQYF. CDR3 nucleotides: TGTGCCAGCAGCGAAGGGACGATGGAGACCCAGTACTTC.

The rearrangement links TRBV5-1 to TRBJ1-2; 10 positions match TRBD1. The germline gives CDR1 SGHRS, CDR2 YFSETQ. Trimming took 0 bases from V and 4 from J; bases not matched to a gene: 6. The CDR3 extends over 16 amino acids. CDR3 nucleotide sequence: TGCGCCAGCAGCTTGGATGGGACAGGGGTGTTCTATGGCTACACCTTC. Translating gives CASSLDGTGVFYGYTF.

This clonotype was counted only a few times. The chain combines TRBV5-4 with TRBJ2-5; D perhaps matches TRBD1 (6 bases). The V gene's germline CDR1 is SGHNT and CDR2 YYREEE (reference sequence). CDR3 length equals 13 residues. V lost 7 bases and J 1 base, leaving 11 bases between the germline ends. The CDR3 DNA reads TGTGCCAGCGGGACACGGGTCCAAGAGACCCAGTACTTC. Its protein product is CASGTRVQETQYF.

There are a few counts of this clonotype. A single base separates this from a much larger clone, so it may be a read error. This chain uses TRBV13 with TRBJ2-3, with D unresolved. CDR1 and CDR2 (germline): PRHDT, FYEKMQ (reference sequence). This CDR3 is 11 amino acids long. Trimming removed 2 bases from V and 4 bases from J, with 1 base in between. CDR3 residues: CASSLPDTQYF. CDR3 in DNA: TGTGCCAGCAGCTTACCAGATACGCAGTATTTT.

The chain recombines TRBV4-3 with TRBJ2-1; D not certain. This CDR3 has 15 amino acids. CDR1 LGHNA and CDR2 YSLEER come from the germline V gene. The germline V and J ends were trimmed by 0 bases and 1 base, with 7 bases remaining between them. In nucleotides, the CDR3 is TGCGCCAGCAGCCAAGATCTGACTTCCTACAATGAGCAGTTCTTC. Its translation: CASSQDLTSYNEQFF.

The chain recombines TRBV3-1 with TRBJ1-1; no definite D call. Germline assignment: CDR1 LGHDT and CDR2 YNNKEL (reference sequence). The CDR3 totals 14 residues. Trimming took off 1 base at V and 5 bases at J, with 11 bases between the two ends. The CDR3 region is CASSQGGRETEAFF. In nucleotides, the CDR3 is TGTGCCAGCAGCCAAGGTGGGAGGGAGACTGAAGCTTTCTTT.

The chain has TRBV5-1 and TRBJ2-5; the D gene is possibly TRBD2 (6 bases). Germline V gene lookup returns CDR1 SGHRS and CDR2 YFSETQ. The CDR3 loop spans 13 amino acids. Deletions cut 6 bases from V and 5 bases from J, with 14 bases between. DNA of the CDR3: TGCGCCAGCACGATGGGGGGACGGGAGACCCAGTACTTC. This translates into CASTMGGRETQYF.

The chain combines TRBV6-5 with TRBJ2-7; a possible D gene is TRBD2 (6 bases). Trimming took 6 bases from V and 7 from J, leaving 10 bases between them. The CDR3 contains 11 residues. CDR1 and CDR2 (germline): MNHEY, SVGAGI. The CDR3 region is CASRRGNEQYF. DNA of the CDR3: TGTGCCAGCAGACGGGGGAATGAGCAGTACTTC.

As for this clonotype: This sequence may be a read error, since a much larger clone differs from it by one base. CDR3 protein: CASGYGGAEATEAFF. CDR3 sequence (DNA): TGTGCCAGCGGTTACGGTGGGGCAGAGGCCACTGAAGCTTTCTTT. The chain recombines TRBV6-5 with TRBJ1-1; maybe TRBD1 (5 bases). Per the germline V gene, CDR1 is MNHEY and CDR2 is SVGAGI. CDR3 length equals 15 residues.